The 14 T cell receptor beta chains reported below all come from one sample, sequenced in a study of shared clonotypes between healthy human individuals. Assay: immunoSEQ multiplex PCR; the TCRdb copy retains only in-frame clones and omits some. Among nearly 2 million clones listed, roughly 95% were seen once. CD45RO-negative, CCR7-selected cells formed the naive CD8 fraction, which excluded terminally differentiated effector memory CD45RA+ cells. Material for sequencing was naive CD8+ T cells sorted from blood. Every receptor here comes from a man between 18 and 29 years old in good health.

The genes are TRBV6-1 and TRBJ2-7; D is uncertain. The CDR3 sequence is 13 residues long. In germline, CDR1 is MNHNS, CDR2 SASEGT. V was shortened by 10 bases and J by 2 bases, with 15 bases between the two germline ends. CDR3 DNA sequence: TGTGCCACCTCCGGAAACAGAGCCTACGAGCAGTACTTC. Translation: CATSGNRAYEQYF.

The chain is built from TRBV15 and TRBJ1-3, with a tentative D call TRBD1 (6 bases). Germline lookup yields CDR1 LNHNV and CDR2 YYDKDF (reference sequence). The V end lost 4 bases, the J end lost 2 bases, and 12 bases lay between the germline ends. CDR3 length equals 15 residues. The CDR3, as DNA: TGTGCCACCAGCAAAGACAGGCACACTGGAAACACCATATATTTT. As protein: CATSKDRHTGNTIYF.

The gene calls are TRBV7-9 and TRBJ1-1, with D perhaps matching TRBD1 (5 bases). The CDR3 is 12 amino acids. The ends were cut back, 5 bases at V and 7 bases at J, with 11 bases in the middle. CDR1 and CDR2 from the germline V gene are SEHNR and FQNEAQ (reference sequence). The CDR3 reads CASSTGHFEAFF. The CDR3 coding sequence is TGTGCCAGCAGCACCGGACATTTTGAAGCTTTCTTT. Full variable domain (outside the CDR3, taken from reference TRBV7-9 and TRBJ1-1): DTGVSQNPRHKITKRGQNVTFRCDPISEHNRLYWYRQTLGQGPEFLTYFQNEAQLEKSRLLSDRFSAERPKGSFSTLEIQRTEQGDSAMYLCASSTGHFEAFFGQGTRLTVV.

The chain recombines TRBV7-2 with TRBJ2-3; TRBD1 matches 10 bases. J lost 6 bases, V lost 4 bases, and 4 bases had no gene match. This CDR3 contains 14 residues. The germline gives CDR1 SGHTA, CDR2 FQGNSA. As DNA, the CDR3 is TGTGCCAGCAGCTCCGACAGGGGGCCGGATACGCAGTATTTT. Its translation is CASSSDRGPDTQYF.

The chain couples TRBV6-6 to TRBJ1-1; possible D gene TRBD1, 6 bases. V lost 0 bases, J lost 7 bases, and 18 bases lay in between. Germline lookup yields CDR1 MNHNY and CDR2 SVGAGI (reference sequence). The CDR3 has 16 amino acids. DNA of the CDR3: TGTGCCAGCAGTTACTCGGCTGCCGGGGGCGGAGATGAAGCTTTCTTT. Translation: CASSYSAAGGGDEAFF.

This clone was seen only once. The chain has TRBV28 and TRBJ1-6; D not resolved. V gave up 6 bases and J gave up 0 bases, with 12 bases separating them. The CDR3 extends over 16 amino acids. The germline CDR1 and CDR2 sequences are MDHEN and SYDVKM. The DNA of the CDR3 is TGTGCCAGCAGCCGGTCAACTCACTCCTATAATTCACCCCTCCACTTT. This gives the protein CASSRSTHSYNSPLHF.

As for this clone: Other DNA sequences from this sample encode an identical CDR3 as well. The chain recombines TRBV27 with TRBJ2-7, with a tentative D call TRBD2 (6 bases). This CDR3 region has 13 residues. CDR1 is MNHEY, CDR2 SMNVEV, per germline (reference sequence). Between the trimmed V and J ends, which lost 7 bases and 0 bases, there was a span of 10 bases. The CDR3 is CASKDGSSYEQYF. The CDR3 nucleotides are TGTGCCAGCAAGGACGGGAGCTCCTACGAGCAGTACTTC.

V usage is TRBV5-1 and J usage is TRBJ1-5; the D is unclear. This CDR3 has 15 amino acids. Deletions cut 2 bases from V and 0 bases from J, with 9 bases between. Germline CDR1 reads SGHRS; CDR2 reads YFSETQ. CDR3 protein: CASSFLGNSNQPQHF. CDR3 coding DNA: TGCGCCAGCAGCTTTTTGGGAAATAGCAATCAGCCCCAGCATTTT.

V is TRBV4-3 and J is TRBJ2-1; 9 nucleotides agree with TRBD2. Germline lookup yields CDR1 LGHNA and CDR2 YSLEER. V shed 4 bases, J shed 4 bases, and the junction held 8 bases outside the gene matches. The CDR3 spans 16 residues. CDR3 in DNA: TGCGCCAGCAGCCTCCGGCGGGAGGGCCCATACAATGAGCAGTTCTTC. It is translated as CASSLRREGPYNEQFF.

Concerning this clone: The same CDR3 is also encoded by other DNA sequences in this sample. The chain recombines TRBV19 with TRBJ2-7, with D perhaps TRBD2 (6 bases). This CDR3 has 14 amino acids. The germline V and J ends were trimmed by 2 bases and 2 bases, with 10 bases remaining between them. Germline CDR1 and CDR2: LNHDA and SQIVND (reference sequence). CDR3 sequence reads: CASSIRDSTYEQYF. CDR3 nucleotides: TGTGCCAGTAGTATACGGGACTCCACCTACGAGCAGTACTTC.

The J gene is TRBJ2-2, the V gene TRBV7-8; D gene ambiguous. The CDR3 covers 12 residues. V shed 5 bases and J shed 7 bases, with 8 bases lying between them. Germline loops: CDR1 SGHVS, CDR2 FQNEAQ. The CDR3 region is CASSPLGGELFF. CDR3 nucleotides: TGTGCCAGCAGCCCTCTCGGCGGGGAGCTGTTTTTT.

CDR3: CASSQDAASEYNEQFF. CDR3 DNA: TGCGCCAGCAGCCAAGATGCGGCTAGCGAGTACAATGAGCAGTTCTTC. V gene TRBV4-3 combines with J gene TRBJ2-1, with D perhaps matching TRBD2 (6 bases). The germline V and J ends were trimmed by 0 bases and 4 bases, with 13 bases remaining between them. This CDR3 spans 16 amino acids. Per the germline V gene, CDR1 is LGHNA and CDR2 is YSLEER.

The genes are TRBV28 and TRBJ2-7; D may correspond to TRBD1 or TRBD2 (6 bases each). Germline loops: CDR1 MDHEN, CDR2 SYDVKM. Trimming stripped 5 bases from V and 2 bases from J, with 16 bases between. The CDR3 has 15 residues. In nucleotides, the CDR3 is TGTGCCAGCAGTCTAGGGGGGAGGATGCCCTACGAGCAGTACTTC. This sequence encodes CASSLGGRMPYEQYF. The full variable domain, completed using reference TRBV28 and TRBJ2-7, is DVKVTQSSRYLVKRTGEKVFLECVQDMDHENMFWYRQDPGLGLRLIYFSYDVKMKEKGDIPEGYSVSREKKERFSLILESASTNQTSMYLCASSLGGRMPYEQYFGPGTRLTVT.

The J gene is TRBJ2-7, the V gene TRBV7-2, with 7 bases identical to TRBD2. The CDR3 has 12 residues. The ends lost 5 bases at V and 7 bases at J; junction bases unmatched: 5. Germline V lookup: CDR1 SGHTA, CDR2 FQGNSA. CDR3 DNA sequence: TGTGCCAGCAGCCCGCCGGGAGGAGAGCAGTACTTC. Encoded protein: CASSPPGGEQYF.